The present entry profiles one TCR beta chain with its context. Its antigen is still unknown. V was pared by 6 bases and J by 1 base, with 10 bases between. The CDR3 has 13 residues. In germline, CDR1 is PRHDT, CDR2 FYEKMQ (reference sequence). The sample originates from a study of T cells in Graves' hyperthyroidism and ophthalmopathy. Findings and caveats of the study: Ophthalmopathy got predicted by the model a median 6.5 months before its onset. Ophthalmopathy could be told apart from stable hyperthyroidism with a 13 V-J model.

Ophthalmopathy patients showed a Clinical Activity Score of at least 3, NOSPECS grade of at least 4 and duration under 3 months. Amplified regions were TCR beta CDR3 sequences from RNA transcripts. HTBI primers were the set used in a first-round RT-PCR of the TCR CDR3. From the multiplex PCR reads, TCRdb called clonotypes with MiXCR, one entry per CDR3 protein. The sample lists about half a million distinct CDR3 sequences; about 22% were seen once. The sequenced sample consisted of blood. This receptor was obtained from a woman aged 70-85 years with Graves' ophthalmopathy. This chain uses TRBV13 with TRBJ2-7; maybe TRBD1 (5 bases). This chain's CDR3 is CASSQTASYEQYF. CDR3 in DNA: TGTGCCAGCAGTCAGACAGCTTCCTACGAGCAGTACTTC.